This T cell receptor (beta chain) is from a study of technical replicates of blood from several donors (TCRdb year 2017). The trim is 7 bases for V and 10 bases for J, with a gap of 15 bases between the germline ends. The germline V gene encodes CDR1 MNHNS and CDR2 SASEGT. The CDR3 starts with the cysteine, ends with the phenylalanine, and has 12 residues. The DNA shown is the 36-base CDR3, in frame from base 1. The library was made by the immunoSEQ multiplex PCR assay. TCRdb provides this immuneACCESS table in a form limited to in-frame rearrangements. Some clones are lacking; in checked studies, under half of them reflect an unresolved V gene, and why the rest are absent is not known. This sample comprises under 110,000 clones, roughly 95% of them detected only once. The ten largest clones represent 0.21% of the sample. This clone has a single count. The specificity of this receptor is unknown. The input lacks base qualities; no much larger clone sits a single base away.

Sequencing was done on a sample of T cells isolated from PBMCs. The rearranged chain carries TRBV6-1 and TRBJ2-3; 6 matching bases give a weak D call of TRBD1. This TCR came from a human donor in good health. For the CDR3, the sequence is CASNKPGVAQYF. The nucleotide sequence is TGTGCCAGCAATAAACCAGGGGTTGCGCAGTATTTT.